This entry concerns a single T cell receptor beta chain. Likely unrecorded immune exposures existed in these nominally healthy donors. This sample was taken from a study of cytomegalovirus exposure and HLA in healthy donors. Both 60 Vbeta primers and 13 Jbeta primers went into the PCR. Original analysis: A later analysis counted about 80 million unique TCR beta chains, some 10 million shared. TCRdb keeps only in-frame clones here, not all; method: immunoSEQ multiplex PCR. That table gives V, J and clone size, and the DNA gave D and trimming. Of 95,000 to 150,000 clones in the sample, 77% were seen once. Germline V lookup: CDR1 SGHVS, CDR2 FQNEAQ. The CDR3 extends over 13 amino acids.

The gene calls are TRBV7-8 and TRBJ2-5; TRBD1 is a possible D gene (5 bases). Gene TRBJ2-7 matches the end of the DNA better, so the J call may be wrong. This receptor was obtained from a woman in her forties in good health and CMV-seropositive. Sequencing was carried out using PBMCs. Written as DNA, the CDR3 is TGTGCCAGCAGCACCTACAGGACCTACGAGCAGTACTTC. Residues: CASSTYRTYEQYF.